This T cell receptor (beta chain) originates from a study of T cell responses to AZD1222 COVID-19 vaccine. Clones were read by immunoSEQ multiplex PCR, and TCRdb kept only the in-frame ones, dropping some. This table holds about 160,000 clones, 90% to 95% found once. Germline V gives CDR1 KGHDR, CDR2 SFDVKD. V lost 2 bases, J lost 2 bases, and 5 bases stayed unmatched. This CDR3 has 16 residues. The TCR was taken from an adult who received the AZD1222 COVID-19 vaccine. This chain joins TRBV24-1 and TRBJ2-3, with 8 nucleotides matching TRBD1. The sequences come from peripheral blood, collected 28 days after the second AZD1222 dose. This CDR3 is CATSDSGQGPTDTQYF. The CDR3 DNA follows: TGTGCCACCAGTGATTCAGGACAGGGACCCACAGATACGCAGTATTTT.